Shown below are 7 T cell receptor beta chains from a single sample sequenced in a study of blood T cell repertoires in COVID-19. Method: immunoSEQ multiplex PCR; TCRdb's copy keeps in-frame clones and lacks some. The profile covers under 450,000 clones, with approximately 87% appearing a single time and approximately 1.3% taken by the ten largest. Sequencing was carried out using PBMCs or T cells enriched from blood (not recorded which). These receptors were collected from a man younger than 40 who had recovered from COVID-19.

This CDR3 is CASSTGVTDTQYF. The CDR3 bases are TGTGCCAGCAGCACAGGGGTCACAGATACGCAGTATTTT. The rearrangement joins TRBV11-3 to TRBJ2-3; 7 positions match TRBD1. Germline assignment: CDR1 SGHNT and CDR2 YENEEA. The CDR3 extends over 13 amino acids. V shed 5 bases, J shed 2 bases, and the junction held 1 base outside the gene matches.

The chain employs TRBV11-2 and TRBJ1-1; possibly TRBD1 for D (5 bases). In germline, CDR1 is SGHAT, CDR2 FQNNGV. The CDR3 is 20 amino acids. V was trimmed by 0 bases and J by 4 bases, leaving 27 bases between them. The CDR3 nucleotides are TGTGCCAGCAGCTTAGATTTCGGGGGGAGACTCCAGGGAGGGGCCACTGAAGCTTTCTTT. Translated, it gives CASSLDFGGRLQGGATEAFF. The whole variable domain, remainder taken from reference TRBV11-2 and TRBJ1-1, is EAGVAQSPRYKIIEKRQSVAFWCNPISGHATLYWYQQILGQGPKLLIQFQNNGVVDDSQLPKDRFSAERLKGVDSTLKIQPAKLEDSAVYLCASSLDFGGRLQGGATEAFFGQGTRLTVV.

The chain is built from TRBV4-1 and TRBJ2-7; no reliable D call. The germline CDR1 and CDR2 sequences are MGHRA and YSYEKL. The length of the CDR3 is 15 residues. V shed 1 base and J shed 5 bases, with 15 bases lying between them. The CDR3 reads CASSQGERPLDEQYF. CDR3 bases: TGCGCCAGCAGCCAAGGCGAGCGCCCTTTGGACGAGCAGTACTTC.

V usage is TRBV19 and J usage is TRBJ2-1; D possibly corresponds to TRBD1 (5 bases). V was trimmed by 2 bases and J by 6 bases, leaving 8 bases between them. From germline, CDR1 is LNHDA and CDR2 SQIVND (reference sequence). This CDR3 is 13 amino acids long. CDR3 in DNA: TGTGCCAGTAGTATAATGGGGCCCAATGAGCAGTTCTTC. This translates into CASSIMGPNEQFF.

The chain combines TRBV7-2 with TRBJ2-7; D possibly corresponds to TRBD2 (6 bases). Trimming cost V 0 bases and J 7 bases, with 10 bases left between them. CDR1 SGHTA and CDR2 FQGNSA come from the germline V gene. This CDR3 has 13 residues. The CDR3 DNA reads as TGTGCCAGCAGCTTAGCGTGGGCGGGGGAGCAGTACTTC. Its protein product is CASSLAWAGEQYF.

CDR3 in DNA: TGTGCCAGTAGCAGGGTTTCGGGAAACACCATATATTTT. It is translated as CASSRVSGNTIYF. J is TRBJ1-3 and V is TRBV19; possible D gene TRBD1, 5 bases. CDR3 length equals 13 residues. Germline CDR1 and CDR2: LNHDA and SQIVND (reference sequence). The V and J ends lost 6 bases and 4 bases respectively, with 10 bases between them.

This clone was picked up one time. The chain carries TRBV5-1 and TRBJ2-7; D ambiguous. Germline CDR1 reads SGHRS; CDR2 reads YFSETQ. The length of the CDR3 is 14 residues. V shed 1 base and J shed 0 bases, with 8 bases lying between them. The DNA for the CDR3 is TGCGCCAGCAGCTTGACAGCCTACTCCTACGAGCAGTACTTC. It is translated as CASSLTAYSYEQYF.